Listed below are T cell receptor beta chains from one sample, sequenced in a study of Ad26.COV2.S vaccination and SARS-CoV-2 variants. Sequencing used immunoSEQ multiplex PCR; TCRdb keeps in-frame clones, though not all of them. The repertoire has about 350,000 clones, 80% to 90% of them found once; the top ten carry about 10%. This specimen consisted of peripheral blood, obtained in a trial of Ad26.COV2.S vaccine versus placebo. These receptors were obtained from a person aged 18-60 years who received the Ad26.COV2.S COVID-19 vaccine or a placebo. Both conserved end residues are part of each CDR3. Fields, in order: V gene, clone size, D gene, J gene, CDR3 protein, CDR3 DNA. A D gene is named only where the DNA matches it firmly. Clone size appears in some rows only: once, few, many, or a class for an expanded clone.

v_call: TRBV2
clone_size: NA
d_call: NA
j_call: TRBJ2-7
cdr3_aa: CASSEVGPSYEQYF
cdr3_nt: TGTGCCAGCAGTGAAGTAGGACCGTCCTACGAGCAGTACTTC

v_call: TRBV5-1
clone_size: NA
d_call: NA
j_call: TRBJ2-3
cdr3_aa: CASSLRGDTQYF
cdr3_nt: TGCGCCAGCAGCTTGCGGGGAGATACGCAGTATTTT

v_call: TRBV2
clone_size: NA
d_call: TRBD2
j_call: TRBJ2-7
cdr3_aa: CASSLLAGGLYEQYF
cdr3_nt: TGTGCCAGCAGCTTACTAGCGGGGGGCCTTTACGAGCAGTACTTC

v_call: TRBV5-4
clone_size: NA
d_call: NA
j_call: TRBJ1-2
cdr3_aa: CASSLQGPNYGYTF
cdr3_nt: TGTGCCAGCAGCTTACAGGGACCTAACTATGGCTACACCTTC

v_call: TRBV19
clone_size: NA
d_call: TRBD1
j_call: TRBJ1-5
cdr3_aa: CASSKVLGQGYQPQHF
cdr3_nt: TGTGCCAGTAGTAAGGTCCTAGGACAGGGGTATCAGCCCCAGCATTTT

v_call: TRBV29-1
clone_size: once
d_call: NA
j_call: TRBJ1-1
cdr3_aa: CSVEERPGGSEAFF
cdr3_nt: TGCAGCGTTGAAGAACGCCCCGGGGGGTCTGAAGCTTTCTTT

v_call: TRBV3-1/TRBV3-2
clone_size: NA
d_call: TRBD1
j_call: TRBJ1-1
cdr3_aa: CASSQGQGNTEAFF
cdr3_nt: TGTGCCAGCAGCCAAGGACAGGGTAATACTGAAGCTTTCTTT

v_call: TRBV30
clone_size: NA
d_call: NA
j_call: TRBJ2-3
cdr3_aa: CAWTPFTDTQYF
cdr3_nt: TGTGCCTGGACCCCTTTCACAGATACGCAGTATTTT

v_call: TRBV5-1
clone_size: NA
d_call: TRBD1
j_call: TRBJ2-2
cdr3_aa: CASSFISGGRGTGELFF
cdr3_nt: TGCGCCAGCAGCTTCATATCAGGGGGCCGAGGCACCGGGGAGCTGTTTTTT

v_call: TRBV7-8
clone_size: NA
d_call: NA
j_call: TRBJ1-2
cdr3_aa: CASSRDTNYGYTF
cdr3_nt: TGTGCCAGCAGCCGGGACACCAACTATGGCTACACCTTC

v_call: TRBV19
clone_size: NA
d_call: TRBD2
j_call: TRBJ2-2
cdr3_aa: CASSIVSSGSAGELFF
cdr3_nt: TGTGCCAGTAGTATTGTGTCTAGCGGGAGCGCCGGGGAGCTGTTTTTT

v_call: TRBV4-2
clone_size: NA
d_call: NA
j_call: TRBJ2-1
cdr3_aa: CASSQETAWGEQFF
cdr3_nt: TGTGCCAGCAGCCAAGAGACAGCGTGGGGCGAGCAGTTCTTC

v_call: TRBV18
clone_size: NA
d_call: NA
j_call: TRBJ1-1
cdr3_aa: CASSPSRGTTEAFF
cdr3_nt: TGTGCCAGCTCACCATCTCGGGGGACGACTGAAGCTTTCTTT

v_call: TRBV5-1
clone_size: NA
d_call: NA
j_call: TRBJ2-7
cdr3_aa: CASSEWGQSSYEQYF
cdr3_nt: TGCGCCAGCAGCGAATGGGGGCAAAGCTCCTACGAGCAGTACTTC

v_call: TRBV2
clone_size: NA
d_call: TRBD1
j_call: TRBJ2-3
cdr3_aa: CASLLVGGLLSDTQYF
cdr3_nt: TGTGCCAGCCTCCTGGTAGGGGGCCTTCTGTCAGATACGCAGTATTTT

v_call: TRBV7-3
clone_size: NA
d_call: TRBD2
j_call: TRBJ2-1
cdr3_aa: CASSPTGLVLGNEQFF
cdr3_nt: TGTGCCAGCAGCCCGACGGGACTAGTACTGGGCAATGAGCAGTTCTTC

v_call: TRBV7-2
clone_size: NA
d_call: NA
j_call: TRBJ2-5
cdr3_aa: CASSTEFLAWGPKETQYF
cdr3_nt: TGTGCCAGCAGCACCGAATTTCTAGCATGGGGGCCCAAAGAGACCCAGTACTTC

v_call: TRBV7-2
clone_size: NA
d_call: NA
j_call: TRBJ1-1
cdr3_aa: CASSSSLSMNTEAFF
cdr3_nt: TGTGCCAGCAGCTCCTCTCTGAGTATGAACACTGAAGCTTTCTTT

v_call: TRBV5-6
clone_size: NA
d_call: NA
j_call: TRBJ2-4
cdr3_aa: CASSPGLGGAKNIQYF
cdr3_nt: TGTGCCAGCAGCCCGGGATTGGGTGGAGCCAAAAACATTCAGTACTTC

v_call: TRBV7-2
clone_size: NA
d_call: NA
j_call: TRBJ1-2
cdr3_aa: CASSLDPVGNYGYTF
cdr3_nt: TGTGCCAGCAGCTTAGATCCCGTGGGGAACTATGGCTACACCTTC

v_call: TRBV9
clone_size: NA
d_call: NA
j_call: TRBJ1-1
cdr3_aa: CASSVAGGDRTEAFF
cdr3_nt: TGTGCCAGCAGCGTAGCGGGGGGCGATCGGACTGAAGCTTTCTTT

v_call: TRBV29-1
clone_size: NA
d_call: NA
j_call: TRBJ2-3
cdr3_aa: CSVEFPGFDTQYF
cdr3_nt: TGCAGCGTGGAATTCCCGGGTTTCGATACGCAGTATTTT

v_call: TRBV7-2
clone_size: few
d_call: NA
j_call: TRBJ2-5
cdr3_aa: CASSFTYRVQETQYF
cdr3_nt: TGTGCCAGCAGCTTCACATACAGGGTCCAAGAGACCCAGTACTTC

v_call: TRBV2
clone_size: NA
d_call: NA
j_call: TRBJ2-7
cdr3_aa: CASRGMEQYF
cdr3_nt: TGTGCCAGCCGGGGCATGGAGCAGTACTTC

v_call: TRBV28
clone_size: NA
d_call: TRBD1
j_call: TRBJ1-5
cdr3_aa: CASSPSGRGLNQPQHF
cdr3_nt: TGTGCCAGCAGTCCCTCCGGCAGGGGGCTTAATCAGCCCCAGCATTTT

v_call: TRBV24-1
clone_size: NA
d_call: TRBD1
j_call: TRBJ1-2
cdr3_aa: CATSDQGGLAGYTF
cdr3_nt: TGTGCCACCAGTGACCAGGGGGGTCTGGCGGGCTACACCTTC

v_call: TRBV30
clone_size: NA
d_call: NA
j_call: TRBJ1-5
cdr3_aa: CAWSVPSFYSNQPQHF
cdr3_nt: TGTGCCTGGAGTGTTCCATCCTTTTATAGCAATCAGCCCCAGCATTTT

v_call: TRBV19
clone_size: NA
d_call: TRBD2
j_call: TRBJ2-7
cdr3_aa: CASSNRLAGHYEQYF
cdr3_nt: TGTGCCAGTAGTAATCGGCTAGCGGGCCACTACGAGCAGTACTTC

v_call: TRBV27
clone_size: NA
d_call: NA
j_call: TRBJ2-3
cdr3_aa: CASSLQQGPQYF
cdr3_nt: TGTGCCAGCAGTTTACAACAGGGCCCGCAGTATTTT

v_call: TRBV28
clone_size: NA
d_call: NA
j_call: TRBJ2-7
cdr3_aa: CASSGSTGLSHEQYF
cdr3_nt: TGTGCCAGCAGTGGAAGTACAGGGTTGTCCCACGAGCAGTACTTC